This passage covers 14 T cell receptor beta chains from one sample sequenced in a study of T cell repertoires in cytomegalovirus infection. TCRdb reprocessed the reads via MiXCR and lists one record per CDR3 protein. This sample has about 740,000 distinct CDR3 sequences, with approximately 40% found just once. Sequencing was performed on PBMCs. Receptors originate from a human donor in good health (CMV status not recorded). Some clones in this sample may be carry-over from other donors' samples.

The chain carries TRBV27 and TRBJ2-7; 9 bases align to TRBD1. The germline CDR1 and CDR2 sequences are MNHEY and SMNVEV (reference sequence). V gave up 4 bases and J gave up 4 bases; unmatched junction bases: 26. The CDR3 loop spans 21 amino acids. CDR3 sequence: CASSYGPSTDRGIGGIYEQYF. The CDR3 DNA sequence: TGTGCCAGCAGTTATGGTCCCTCGACAGACAGGGGGATAGGTGGAATTTACGAGCAGTACTTC.

This clonotype has just a few counts. This chain connects TRBV5-4 to TRBJ2-5; D tentatively fits TRBD1 or TRBD2 (5 bases each). Between the trimmed V and J ends, which lost 4 bases and 5 bases, there was a span of 15 bases. The CDR3 runs to 14 residues. CDR1 SGHNT and CDR2 YYREEE come from the germline V gene (reference sequence). CDR3 DNA: TGTGCCAGCAGCGGGGACGGGGTGGGGGAGACCCAGTACTTC. The encoded protein is CASSGDGVGETQYF.

Points on this clonotype: Mismatch with germline at one junction end may stem from a read error. The gene calls are TRBV5-1 and TRBJ2-5; TRBD1 matches at 9 bases. This CDR3 is 17 amino acids long. Per the germline V gene, CDR1 is SGHRS and CDR2 is YFSETQ. The CDR3 sequence: CASSLPGTGSLQETQYF. The DNA of the CDR3 is TGCGCGAGCAGCTTGCCCGGGACAGGGAGCCTCCAAGAGACCCAGTACTTC.

This clonotype was counted between two and nine times. This rearrangement joins TRBV18 to TRBJ1-3; D not resolved. This CDR3 has 15 amino acids. V lost 2 bases and J 0 bases, leaving 8 bases between the germline ends. Germline V gene data show CDR1 as KGHSH and CDR2 as LQKENI. The CDR3 coding sequence is TGTGCCAGCTCACCAACAGAGAGCTCTGGAAACACCATATATTTT. Translation: CASSPTESSGNTIYF.

This chain joins TRBV5-1 and TRBJ1-2, with D uncertain. The germline V gene encodes CDR1 SGHRS and CDR2 YFSETQ. With 3 bases removed from V and 0 bases from J, the gap between germline ends came to 6 bases. The CDR3 covers 13 residues. The DNA for the CDR3 is TGCGCCAGCAGCTACGACCCTAACTATGGCTACACCTTC. Translating it yields CASSYDPNYGYTF.

A remark on this clonotype: This likely comes from a read error, as the CDR3 has no conserved phenylalanine or tryptophan at its end. This chain uses TRBV7-2 with TRBJ1-2; 7 bases align to TRBD1. CDR1 is SGHTA and CDR2 is FQGNSA in the germline V gene. The length of the CDR3 is 15 residues. Germline trimming cut 4 bases from V and 6 bases from J; bases unmatched to any gene: 11. The CDR3 DNA follows: TGTGCCAGCAGCTCAGGGACAGCCAGGATCAATGGCTACACCATC. Protein: CASSSGTARINGYTI.

There are a few counts of this clonotype. V is TRBV7-2 and J is TRBJ2-7; 8 bases map to TRBD2. Germline lookup yields CDR1 SGHTA and CDR2 FQGNSA. The ends lost 6 bases at V and 0 bases at J; junction bases unmatched: 7. The CDR3 is made up of 15 amino acids. The CDR3 reads CASRAATSDSYEQYF. The CDR3 bases are TGTGCCAGCAGGGCAGCGACTAGCGACTCCTACGAGCAGTACTTC.

This clonotype was recorded a few times. V usage is TRBV7-2 and J usage is TRBJ1-5, with D unresolved. CDR3 length equals 15 residues. V was pared by 1 base and J by 5 bases, with 12 bases between. Germline V gene lookup returns CDR1 SGHTA and CDR2 FQGNSA. CDR3 in amino acids: CASSLDGVDDQPQHF. DNA of the CDR3: TGTGCCAGCAGCTTAGATGGGGTGGATGATCAGCCCCAGCATTTT.

This clonotype was seen many times. The chain links TRBV7-2 to TRBJ1-5, with unresolved D. Trimming left V 6 bases short and J 9 bases short, with 12 bases between. The CDR3 runs to 12 residues. Germline V CDR1 and CDR2: SGHTA, FQGNSA. CDR3 sequence reads: CASSPGRGPQHF. The DNA of the CDR3 is TGTGCCAGCAGTCCTGGGCGAGGGCCCCAGCATTTT.

The V call is TRBV12-3 or TRBV12-4, the J call TRBJ2-2; D may be TRBD2 (5 bases). Trimming pared 1 base from V and 5 bases from J, leaving 14 bases between. This CDR3 is built from 16 residues. CDR3 bases: TGTGCCAGCAGTTTAGAAATGGGAGAGGTAACCGGGGAGCTGTTTTTT. It encodes CASSLEMGEVTGELFF.

Remarks on this clonotype: This may come from a read error, since a much larger clone is one base off. The chain uses TRBV28 and TRBJ1-6; D gene uncertain. Germline V gene lookup returns CDR1 MDHEN and CDR2 SYDVKM. The CDR3 contains 12 residues. CDR3 loop: CASTGSNSPLQF. The CDR3 nucleotides read TGTGCCAGCACGGGGAGTAATTCACCCCTCCAATTT.

This clonotype was counted only a few times. The rearrangement links TRBV11-1 to TRBJ2-2; D possibly corresponds to TRBD2 (5 bases). In germline, CDR1 is SGHAT, CDR2 FQDESV (reference sequence). The CDR3 totals 19 residues. The germline V and J ends were trimmed by 5 bases and 6 bases, with 28 bases remaining between them. This CDR3 is CASSPGGSGLKEAAGELFF. CDR3 bases: TGTGCCAGCAGCCCCGGAGGTTCCGGTCTCAAGGAGGCCGCCGGGGAGCTGTTTTTT.

The sample holds a few counts of this clonotype. The chain has TRBV7-2 and TRBJ2-1; 12 bases agree with TRBD2. Germline V gene sequence: CDR1 SGHTA, CDR2 FQGNSA. The CDR3 is 16 residues long. The V and J ends lost 5 bases and 5 bases, in that order; junction bases with no gene match: 7. The CDR3 here is CASSPHGLAGNNEQFF. The CDR3, as DNA: TGTGCCAGCAGCCCCCACGGACTAGCGGGAAACAATGAGCAGTTCTTC. Supplemented by reference TRBV7-2 and TRBJ2-1, the full variable domain reads GAGVSQSPSNKVTEKGKDVELRCDPISGHTALYWYRQSLGQGLEFLIYFQGNSAPDKSGLPSDRFSAERTGGSVSTLTIQRTQQEDSAVYLCASSPHGLAGNNEQFFGPGTRLTVL.

This clonotype has more than one count but fewer than ten. The J gene is TRBJ1-1, the V gene TRBV6-4, with 9 bases lining up with TRBD1. The CDR3 has 17 amino acids. Unmatched junction bases numbered 9, after V lost 4 bases and J lost 0 bases. Germline V gives CDR1 MRHNA, CDR2 SNTAGT. CDR3: CASSGYRDREMNTEAFF. CDR3 nucleotide sequence: TGTGCCAGCAGTGGATACCGGGACAGGGAGATGAACACTGAAGCTTTCTTT.